This is a list of T cell receptor beta chains from one sample in a study of blood T cell repertoires in COVID-19. The protocol was immunoSEQ multiplex PCR, while the TCRdb copy is restricted to in-frame clones and leaves out a portion. The table records 100,000 to 150,000 clones, 60% to 85% of them present only once. Sequencing used peripheral blood. The receptors come from a man in his 70s with acute or convalescent COVID-19. Each CDR3 is given with its conserved first and last residue. D genes are given only for firm matches. Clone size is shown for a subset of rows, as once, few, many or a class of expanded clone.

>TRBV5-1|NA|TRBJ2-2|TRBD2
CASSLEGIRTSQNTGELFF
TGCGCCAGCAGCTTGGAGGGGATACGGACTAGCCAGAACACCGGGGAGCTGTTTTTT
>TRBV27|once|TRBJ1-2|TRBD1
CASSLLGQGGYTF
TGTGCCAGCAGTTTACTGGGACAGGGGGGATACACCTTC
>TRBV5-4|NA|TRBJ2-2|NA
CASEPSAASTGELFF
TGTGCCAGCGAACCCAGCGCAGCCTCCACCGGGGAGCTGTTTTTT
>TRBV19|once|TRBJ2-1|TRBD1
CASGPDRGYNEQFF
TGTGCCAGTGGCCCCGACAGGGGATACAATGAGCAGTTCTTC
>TRBV11-2|NA|TRBJ2-5|TRBD1
CASSLEGQGMGGETQYF
TGTGCCAGCAGCTTAGAAGGACAGGGGATGGGAGGAGAGACCCAGTACTTC
>TRBV20-1|NA|TRBJ2-7|NA
CSASRNRARVEQYF
TGCAGTGCTAGTAGGAACAGGGCCAGGGTCGAGCAGTACTTC
>TRBV7-2|NA|TRBJ1-2|NA
CASSLPSQGDGYTF
TGTGCCAGCAGCTTACCCTCACAGGGTGATGGCTACACCTTC
>TRBV5-5|NA|TRBJ2-3|NA
CASSLVGTDTQYF
TGTGCCAGCAGCTTGGTAGGCACAGATACGCAGTATTTT
>TRBV12-3/TRBV12-4|few|TRBJ2-2|NA
CASRTQNTGELFF
TGTGCCAGCAGAACACAGAACACCGGGGAGCTGTTTTTT
>TRBV5-4|NA|TRBJ1-2|TRBD1
CASSLPSGQGNSGYTF
TGTGCCAGCAGCTTGCCCTCGGGACAGGGTAATTCTGGCTACACCTTC
>TRBV9|NA|TRBJ2-5|TRBD2
CASSVGGGYQETQYF
TGTGCCAGCAGCGTGGGGGGAGGGTACCAAGAGACCCAGTACTTC
>TRBV2|NA|TRBJ2-3|NA
CASRGDIGTDTQYF
TGTGCCAGCAGGGGGGACATTGGGACAGATACGCAGTATTTT
>TRBV10-3|once|TRBJ2-1|TRBD2
CAITPFGLASYNEQFF
TGTGCCATCACCCCTTTTGGACTAGCCTCCTACAATGAGCAGTTCTTC
>TRBV18|NA|TRBJ1-5|TRBD1
CASSEGQSSNQPQHF
TGTGCCAGCTCAGAGGGACAGTCTAGCAATCAGCCCCAGCATTTT
>TRBV7-3|NA|TRBJ2-1|NA
CASSLRGDNEQFF
TGTGCCAGCAGCTTAAGGGGGGATAATGAGCAGTTCTTC
>TRBV3-1/TRBV3-2|NA|TRBJ1-2|TRBD1
CASSQSQGVYGYTF
TGTGCCAGCAGCCAATCACAGGGGGTCTATGGCTACACCTTC
>TRBV4-3|NA|TRBJ2-7|NA
CASSPQGSYEQYF
TGCGCCAGCAGCCCCCAGGGATCCTACGAGCAGTACTTC
>TRBV7-2|NA|TRBJ2-5|NA
CASSFQRQNQETQYF
TGTGCCAGCAGCTTCCAAAGACAGAACCAAGAGACCCAGTACTTC
>TRBV7-2|NA|TRBJ2-7|NA
CASSLSRGSSYEQYF
TGTGCCAGCAGCCTCTCCCGGGGGAGCTCCTACGAGCAGTACTTC
>TRBV2|few|TRBJ2-7|NA
CASSEQGIYEQYF
TGTGCCAGCAGTGAGCAGGGGATCTACGAGCAGTACTTC
>TRBV5-1|NA|TRBJ2-2|TRBD1
CASSQGQGDGELFF
TGCGCCAGCAGCCAGGGACAGGGCGACGGGGAGCTGTTTTTT
>TRBV20-1|NA|TRBJ2-1|NA
CSASVNYNEQFF
TGCAGTGCTAGTGTCAATTACAATGAGCAGTTCTTC
>TRBV3-1/TRBV3-2|NA|TRBJ2-7|NA
CASTERAEQYF
TGTGCCAGCACAGAGCGGGCCGAGCAGTACTTC
>TRBV6-5|NA|TRBJ1-1|NA
CASSYSAGVVTEAFF
TGTGCCAGCAGTTACTCGGCAGGGGTCGTAACTGAAGCTTTCTTT
>TRBV11-1|few|TRBJ2-3|NA
CASSNGYRDTQYF
TGTGCCAGCAGTAATGGTTACCGGGATACGCAGTATTTT
>TRBV6-5|NA|TRBJ1-4|TRBD1
CASQTGQGREKLFF
TGTGCCAGTCAAACCGGACAGGGGAGGGAAAAACTGTTTTTT
>TRBV14|NA|TRBJ1-1|NA
CASSPPDTEAFF
TGTGCCAGCAGCCCTCCGGACACTGAAGCTTTCTTT